This T cell receptor (beta chain) was captured in a study of blood T cells in healthy people across ages. Through a sample-barcoded 5' primer and a J-beta primer mix, a second PCR was run for about 6 to 11 cycles. TCRdb passed the 5' RACE reads through MiXCR, listing each CDR3 protein once. The repertoire holds 450,000 to 700,000 distinct CDR3 sequences, with roughly 28% as singletons. Study conclusions and caveats: A strong correlation was seen between TCR beta diversity and naive T cell percentage.

The table lists this clonotype with a few counts. What it recognizes is unknown. This CDR3 contains 13 residues. Trimming shortened V by 1 base and J by 8 bases, and 11 bases separated the two germline ends. Germline loops: CDR1 SGHVS, CDR2 FNYEAQ. This rearrangement joins TRBV7-6 to TRBJ1-2; maybe TRBD1 (5 bases). The TCR comes from a woman aged 70-85 years in good health. The sequencing sample was made of blood. This chain's CDR3 is CASSLDMRGGYTF. In nucleotides, the CDR3 is TGTGCCAGCAGCTTAGATATGAGGGGAGGCTACACCTTC.